Listed below are T cell receptor beta chains from one sample, sequenced in a study of blood T cell repertoires in COVID-19. Some clones are missing from TCRdb's copy, which holds only in-frame ones; the method was immunoSEQ multiplex PCR. The sample lists about 42,000 clones, around 81% occurring once. Sequencing was carried out using peripheral blood. The receptor set was obtained from a man aged 45-60 years with active COVID-19. The CDR3 runs from the conserved cysteine through the conserved F or W. The order of the fields is V gene, clone size, D gene, J gene, CDR3 protein, CDR3 DNA. The D gene is left open where the match is weak. Not every row has a clone size; where given, it reads once, few, many or a size class.

>TRBV5-4|.|.|TRBJ2-3
CASSPGGGLAQYF
TGTGCCAGCAGCCCCGGTGGGGGCCTGGCGCAGTATTTT
>TRBV5-1|.|TRBD1|TRBJ2-3
CASSLAGTVFTDTQYF
TGCGCCAGCAGCCTGGCCGGGACAGTATTCACAGATACGCAGTATTTT
>TRBV27|.|.|TRBJ2-5
CASNRDNRVLYQETQYF
TGTGCCAGCAATCGCGATAACAGGGTACTCTACCAAGAGACCCAGTACTTC
>TRBV10-3|.|.|TRBJ2-3
CAISDQAGTHTQYF
TGTGCCATCAGTGATCAGGCGGGCACTCATACGCAGTATTTT
>TRBV21-1|.|.|TRBJ1-2
CASSKGGQAIYGYTF
TGTGCCAGCAGCAAAGGTGGTCAGGCAATCTATGGCTACACCTTC
>TRBV6-5|.|.|TRBJ2-1
CASRSHRDRYEQFF
TGTGCCAGCAGGAGCCACAGGGATAGGTATGAGCAGTTCTTC
>TRBV9|few|.|TRBJ2-1
CASSVGGPSSYNEQFF
TGTGCCAGCAGCGTAGGGGGGCCGAGCTCCTACAATGAGCAGTTCTTC
>TRBV19|once|TRBD1|TRBJ2-7
CASSITGTGANEQYF
TGTGCCAGTAGTATCACCGGGACAGGGGCCAACGAGCAGTACTTC
>TRBV19|.|.|TRBJ2-1
CASSSPGRTSNEQFF
TGTGCCAGTAGTTCGCCTGGGCGAACTAGCAATGAGCAGTTCTTC
>TRBV5-6|.|.|TRBJ1-1
CASSLEGRRMNTEAFF
TGTGCCAGCAGCTTGGAGGGAAGGAGGATGAACACTGAAGCTTTCTTT
>TRBV28|once|TRBD1|TRBJ1-1
CASSYANRGTEAFF
TGTGCCAGCAGTTATGCCAACAGGGGCACTGAAGCTTTCTTT
>TRBV7-2|.|.|TRBJ2-3
CASGTHNTDTQYF
TGTGCCTCAGGGACTCACAACACAGATACGCAGTATTTT
>TRBV30|.|TRBD1|TRBJ2-7
CAWLRDRGRSSEQYF
TGTGCCTGGTTGAGAGACAGGGGGCGATCTAGCGAGCAGTACTTC
>TRBV6-4|.|.|TRBJ2-1
CASSEAAGRDEQFF
TGTGCCAGCAGTGAAGCGGCGGGTAGGGATGAGCAGTTCTTC
>TRBV5-6|.|.|TRBJ2-5
CASSLRYQGQWQETQYF
TGTGCCAGCAGCTTACGGTACCAGGGCCAGTGGCAAGAGACCCAGTACTTC
>TRBV15|.|.|TRBJ2-4
CATSRDPGVKAAKNIQYF
TGTGCCACCAGCAGAGATCCGGGGGTAAAGGCGGCCAAAAACATTCAGTACTTC
>TRBV4-3|few|.|TRBJ2-7
CASSLTTDSPSYEQYF
TGCGCCAGCAGCCTCACGACGGACAGTCCCTCCTACGAGCAGTACTTC
>TRBV7-2|once|.|TRBJ1-3
CASSPQATYSGNTIYF
TGTGCCAGCAGCCCACAGGCTACTTACTCTGGAAACACCATATATTTT
>TRBV29-1|.|.|TRBJ1-2
CSRSGNNYGYTF
TGCAGCCGGTCCGGGAATAACTATGGCTACACCTTC
>TRBV7-6|.|.|TRBJ1-3
CASSPRNSGNTIYF
TGTGCCAGCAGCCCCAGGAACTCTGGAAACACCATATATTTT
>TRBV19|.|.|TRBJ2-2
CAAQNRGLGSGELFF
TGTGCCGCACAAAACAGGGGACTAGGATCCGGGGAGCTGTTTTTT
>TRBV3-1/TRBV3-2|.|TRBD2|TRBJ2-2
CASSPWLAGDTGELFF
TGTGCCAGCAGCCCCTGGCTAGCGGGGGACACCGGGGAGCTGTTTTTT
>TRBV15|.|TRBD2|TRBJ2-5
CATSSPGLAGVTQYF
TGTGCCACCAGTTCACCCGGACTAGCGGGTGTGACCCAGTACTTC
>TRBV7-7|.|.|TRBJ2-5
CASSLSSSYQETQYF
TGTGCCAGCAGCTTATCCTCGAGCTACCAAGAGACCCAGTACTTC
>TRBV6-2/TRBV6-3|few|TRBD2|TRBJ2-1
CASSYSPTSGLYNEQFF
TGTGCCAGCAGTTACTCTCCGACTAGCGGCTTATACAATGAGCAGTTCTTC
>TRBV28|.|.|TRBJ1-5
CASSSDMYRGPQHF
TGTGCCAGCAGTTCCGACATGTACCGTGGGCCCCAGCATTTT
>TRBV10-1|.|.|TRBJ2-5
CASSGGGFQETQYF
TGCGCCAGCAGTGGTGGGGGGTTCCAAGAGACCCAGTACTTC
>TRBV2|.|.|TRBJ1-3
CASSTGNPGNTIYF
TGTGCCAGCAGTACGGGGAACCCTGGAAACACCATATATTTT
>TRBV24-1|.|.|TRBJ2-3
CATAGSDTQYF
TGTGCCACCGCGGGCTCAGATACGCAGTATTTT
>TRBV6-4|.|TRBD1|TRBJ2-2
CARTGPLTGELFF
TGTGCCAGGACAGGGCCACTCACCGGGGAGCTGTTTTTT
>TRBV6-5|once|TRBD1|TRBJ1-5
CASSVQGWQPQHF
TGTGCCAGCAGCGTACAGGGGTGGCAGCCCCAGCATTTT
>TRBV4-1|.|TRBD2|TRBJ2-3
CASSRGTSGSLADTQYF
TGCGCCAGCAGCCGAGGGACTAGCGGGAGTTTGGCGGATACGCAGTATTTT
>TRBV27|few|TRBD1|TRBJ1-2
CASSILDRGIYYGYTF
TGTGCCAGCAGTATCCTCGACAGGGGAATATACTATGGCTACACCTTC
>TRBV5-1|.|.|TRBJ2-7
CASSLATGVSSYEQYF
TGCGCCAGCAGCTTGGCCACGGGTGTGAGCTCCTACGAGCAGTACTTC
>TRBV15|.|.|TRBJ2-1
CATSRDRYNEQFF
TGTGCCACCAGCAGAGACAGGTACAATGAGCAGTTCTTC
>TRBV15|.|.|TRBJ1-1
CATSRGREAFF
TGTGCCACCAGCAGAGGTAGAGAAGCTTTCTTT
>TRBV6-6|once|.|TRBJ1-2
CASSYDSNYGYTF
TGTGCCAGCAGTTACGACAGCAACTATGGCTACACCTTC
>TRBV6-5|.|.|TRBJ2-7
CASSYLADSYEQYF
TGTGCCAGCAGTTACTTGGCAGACTCCTACGAGCAGTACTTC
>TRBV12-5|.|TRBD1|TRBJ2-7
CASGAGQGAYEQYF
TGTGCTAGTGGTGCAGGCCAGGGGGCTTATGAGCAGTACTTC
>TRBV5-1|.|TRBD1|TRBJ2-2
CASSLGQGQTGELFF
TGCGCCAGCAGCTTGGGACAGGGTCAAACCGGGGAGCTGTTTTTT
>TRBV6-2/TRBV6-3|.|TRBD2|TRBJ2-7
CASSYEAGGKTYEQYF
TGTGCCAGCAGTTACGAAGCGGGGGGCAAAACCTACGAGCAGTACTTC
>TRBV6-5|.|.|TRBJ2-3
CASSTLAHRGSQYF
TGTGCCAGCAGTACCCTAGCGCACCGAGGATCGCAGTATTTT
>TRBV19|.|TRBD2|TRBJ2-7
CASSPLASYEQYF
TGTGCCAGTAGCCCACTAGCGTCCTACGAGCAGTACTTC
>TRBV9|.|TRBD1|TRBJ1-6
CASSLTGGPNSPLHF
TGTGCCAGCAGCCTCACAGGGGGACCAAATTCACCCCTCCACTTT
>TRBV11-2|.|.|TRBJ2-2
CASSLPGANTGELFF
TGTGCCAGCAGCTTACCGGGGGCGAACACCGGGGAGCTGTTTTTT
>TRBV30|.|TRBD1|TRBJ1-5
CAWSVQGQPQHF
TGTGCCTGGAGTGTACAGGGGCAGCCCCAGCATTTT
>TRBV6-5|few|.|TRBJ1-1
CASSSLSYRDTEAFF
TGTGCCAGCAGTTCTTTATCATACCGGGACACTGAAGCTTTCTTT
>TRBV5-1|.|TRBD2|TRBJ2-3
CASSLAGTDTQYF
TGCGCCAGCAGCTTAGCGGGGACAGATACGCAGTATTTT
>TRBV2|.|TRBD1|TRBJ2-1
CASARDRAYNEQFF
TGTGCCAGCGCCCGAGACAGGGCCTACAATGAGCAGTTCTTC
>TRBV2|.|TRBD1|TRBJ1-3
CASLWDRDTIYF
TGTGCCAGCTTGTGGGACAGGGACACCATATATTTT
>TRBV28|.|.|TRBJ1-1
CASSFGLRNTEAFF
TGTGCCAGCAGTTTTGGACTGCGAAACACTGAAGCTTTCTTT
>TRBV6-4|.|TRBD1|TRBJ1-2
CASSDPGQALLYGYTF
TGTGCCAGCAGTGACCCGGGACAGGCACTTCTGTATGGCTACACCTTC
>TRBV19|.|TRBD1|TRBJ2-2
CASSTRRQGSNTGELFF
TGTGCCAGTAGTACCCGCCGACAGGGGTCGAACACCGGGGAGCTGTTTTTT
>TRBV7-8|.|.|TRBJ2-1
CASSLYLSGQYNEQFF
TGTGCCAGCAGCTTGTATTTGAGCGGGCAATACAATGAGCAGTTCTTC
>TRBV11-2|.|.|TRBJ2-7
CASSLTDYEQYF
TGTGCCAGCAGCCTCACAGACTACGAGCAGTACTTC
>TRBV6-1|.|TRBD1|TRBJ2-1
CASSEGQGEYNEQFF
TGTGCCAGCAGTGAAGGGCAGGGGGAGTATAATGAGCAGTTCTTC
>TRBV5-4|.|.|TRBJ1-4
CAWAKAGPNEKLFF
TGTGCCTGGGCCAAGGCAGGGCCTAATGAAAAACTGTTTTTT
>TRBV5-1|.|TRBD1|TRBJ1-1
CASSGWTGALNTEAFF
TGCGCCAGCAGCGGATGGACAGGGGCTTTGAACACTGAAGCTTTCTTT
>TRBV28|.|TRBD2|TRBJ2-4
CASSQTSGLAKNIQYF
TGTGCCAGCAGTCAGACTAGCGGACTAGCCAAAAACATTCAGTACTTC
>TRBV6-5|.|.|TRBJ2-7
CASSSPAGSSYEQYF
TGTGCCAGCAGTTCCCCGGCGGGAAGCTCCTACGAGCAGTACTTC